The 31 T cell receptor beta chains in this list originate from one sample, sequenced in a study of blood T cell repertoires in COVID-19. Only in-frame clones appear in the TCRdb table, and some are missing; sequencing was by immunoSEQ multiplex PCR. Among roughly 190,000 clones listed, roughly 76% were seen once. Source material: peripheral blood. These receptors were collected from a woman in her thirties or forties with COVID-19, enrolled during active disease.

This clone was observed at least ten times. The chain recombines TRBV28 with TRBJ2-1, with D possibly matching TRBD2 (6 bases). V lost 3 bases and J 5 bases, leaving 14 bases between the germline ends. The CDR3 spans 15 residues. Germline CDR1 MDHEN, CDR2 SYDVKM. In nucleotides, the CDR3 is TGTGCCAGCAGTTTCGGGGGAGAGATTAACAATGAGCAGTTCTTC. It yields the protein CASSFGGEINNEQFF.

This clone occurred a few times. The V call is TRBV11-2, the J call TRBJ2-7, with TRBD2 matching over 7 bases. The CDR3 is 14 amino acids. J gave up 4 bases and V 1 base, and 4 bases lay outside the gene matches. Germline assignment: CDR1 SGHAT and CDR2 FQNNGV. The CDR3 spells CASSLGGGMYEQYV. The CDR3 DNA reads as TGTGCCAGCAGCTTAGGGGGGGGAATGTACGAGCAGTACGTC.

V and J are TRBV7-9 and TRBJ2-3; 13 nucleotides agree with TRBD2. The V gene end was trimmed by 3 bases and the J gene end by 4 bases; junction bases not matched to a gene: 7. Germline V CDR1 and CDR2: SEHNR, FQNEAQ (reference sequence). The CDR3 runs to 17 residues. The CDR3 coding sequence is TGTGCCAGCAGCTTGGACACTAGCGGGAGGGTCCCAGATACGCAGTATTTT. This encodes CASSLDTSGRVPDTQYF.

This chain uses TRBV3-1 (or the pseudogene TRBV3-2) with TRBJ2-5, with 7 bases identical to TRBD1. The V and J ends lost 2 bases and 5 bases, in that order; junction bases with no gene match: 8. The germline CDR1 and CDR2 sequences are LGHDT and YNNKEL (reference sequence). The CDR3 totals 15 residues. In DNA form, the CDR3 reads TGTGCCAGCAGCCAAATCCCGACAGGGTTGGAGACCCAGTACTTC. Translating gives CASSQIPTGLETQYF.

The genes are TRBV9 and TRBJ2-7, with D perhaps TRBD2 (7 bases). This CDR3 has 14 amino acids. The germline V and J ends were trimmed by 4 bases and 5 bases, with 16 bases remaining between them. Looked up from germline, CDR1 is SGDLS and CDR2 is YYNGEE. The CDR3 protein is CASSPRWGGNEQYF. CDR3 in DNA: TGTGCCAGCAGCCCCCGGTGGGGGGGCAACGAGCAGTACTTC.

The chain couples TRBV7-6 to TRBJ2-1, with 8 bases that match TRBD2. This CDR3 comprises 16 residues. The V gene end was trimmed by 5 bases and the J gene end by 4 bases; junction bases not matched to a gene: 10. Germline V lookup: CDR1 SGHVS, CDR2 FNYEAQ. The CDR3, as DNA: TGTGCCAGCAGCCCCCCCCTAGCGGGTGATTACAATGAGCAGTTCTTC. This codes for CASSPPLAGDYNEQFF. Drawing the rest from reference TRBV7-6 and TRBJ2-1, the complete variable domain is GAGVSQSPRYKVTKRGQDVALRCDPISGHVSLYWYRQALGQGPEFLTYFNYEAQQDKSGLPNDRFSAERPEGSISTLTIQRTEQRDSAMYRCASSPPLAGDYNEQFFGPGTRLTVL.

The chain employs TRBV28 and TRBJ1-6; possible D gene TRBD1, 6 bases. The V gene lost 8 bases and the J gene lost 9 bases, with 14 bases spanning the gap. The CDR3 has 13 amino acids. Germline V gene lookup returns CDR1 MDHEN and CDR2 SYDVKM. For the CDR3, the DNA is TGTGCCAGCCTGGGGGCGATGGCTTCACCCCTCCACTTT. This translates into CASLGAMASPLHF.

The chain carries TRBV24-1 and TRBJ2-3; 10 nucleotides match TRBD2. The CDR3 has 15 amino acids. The germline gives CDR1 KGHDR, CDR2 SFDVKD. Trimming at V came to 5 bases and at J to 2 bases, leaving 3 bases not matched to a gene. The CDR3 nucleotides are TGTGCCACCAGTGGCCTAGCGGGGGACACAGATACGCAGTATTTT. Its protein product is CATSGLAGDTDTQYF.

This clone appeared a few times. CDR3 in DNA: TGTGCCAGCAGCCAAGGACAGAACACTGAAGCTTTCTTT. It yields the protein CASSQGQNTEAFF. J is TRBJ1-1 and V is TRBV9; D perhaps matches TRBD1 (5 bases). V was cut by 4 bases and J by 1 base, with 8 bases left in between. CDR1 and CDR2 from the germline V gene are SGDLS and YYNGEE. The CDR3 sequence is 13 residues long.

J is TRBJ1-5 and V is TRBV7-6, with D perhaps TRBD1 (6 bases). Germline V gene sequence: CDR1 SGHVS, CDR2 FNYEAQ. There are 15 residues in the CDR3. Trimming took off 5 bases at V and 6 bases at J, with 17 bases between the two ends. The CDR3 protein is CASSVQQGIGQPQHF. The CDR3 bases are TGTGCCAGCAGCGTACAACAGGGAATCGGTCAGCCCCAGCATTTT.

The chain uses TRBV11-3 and TRBJ2-6; TRBD1 might be the D (6 bases). The CDR3 is 14 amino acids. Germline V gene data show CDR1 as SGHNT and CDR2 as YENEEA. V dropped 6 bases and J dropped 4 bases, with 10 bases sitting between them. CDR3 sequence: CASSTGSGANVLTF. DNA for the CDR3: TGTGCCAGCAGTACAGGGTCCGGGGCCAACGTCCTGACTTTC. Full variable domain (outside the CDR3, taken from reference TRBV11-3 and TRBJ2-6): EAGVVQSPRYKIIEKKQPVAFWCNPISGHNTLYWYLQNLGQGPELLIRYENEEAVDDSQLPKDRFSAERLKGVDSTLKIQPAELGDSAVYLCASSTGSGANVLTFGAGSRLTVL.

The chain uses TRBV27 and TRBJ2-7; 10 bases agree with TRBD2. Germline V gene lookup returns CDR1 MNHEY and CDR2 SMNVEV (reference sequence). Trimming cost V 6 bases and J 2 bases; bases outside gene matches: 10. The CDR3 is 16 amino acids. The CDR3 spells CASRPGTSDRAYEQYF. The CDR3 nucleotides are TGTGCCAGCAGACCAGGGACTAGCGATAGGGCCTACGAGCAGTACTTC.

The gene calls are TRBV5-6 and TRBJ1-4, with TRBD1 matching over 8 bases. The trim removed 2 bases at V and 8 bases at J, leaving 8 bases unmatched. The germline CDR1 and CDR2 sequences are SGHDT and YYEEEE. The CDR3 runs to 15 residues. The chain's CDR3 is CASSLIGTGREKLFF. CDR3 coding DNA: TGTGCCAGCAGCTTAATCGGGACAGGACGGGAAAAACTGTTTTTT.

The CDR3 DNA reads as TGTGCCAGCAGGGAACAGGGCCTCAATTCACCCCTCCACTTT. Amino acid sequence: CASREQGLNSPLHF. V usage is TRBV2 and J usage is TRBJ1-6, with a possible D match to TRBD1 (6 bases). The germline V gene has CDR1 SNHLY and CDR2 FYNNEI. This CDR3 has 14 residues. The V and J ends lost 6 bases and 7 bases respectively, with 13 bases between them.

This clone was seen a handful of times. The chain joins TRBV25-1 to TRBJ1-1, with a tentative D call TRBD1 (5 bases). Germline loops: CDR1 MGHDK, CDR2 SYGVNS. The V end was cut by 6 bases, the J end by 4 bases, with 15 bases between. The CDR3 runs to 14 residues. The CDR3 loop reads CASRTTGWGTEAFF. The CDR3 DNA is TGTGCCAGCAGGACAACAGGTTGGGGCACTGAAGCTTTCTTT.

V is TRBV9 and J is TRBJ2-1, with D unresolved. Between the trimmed V and J ends, which lost 0 bases and 5 bases, there was a span of 12 bases. Germline V gene sequence: CDR1 SGDLS, CDR2 YYNGEE. This CDR3 is 15 amino acids long. The CDR3 reads CASSVGDNPNNEQFF. As DNA, the CDR3 is TGTGCCAGCAGCGTAGGTGACAACCCTAACAATGAGCAGTTCTTC.

This clone showed up just a few times. The chain links TRBV9 to TRBJ2-7, with TRBD2 as a possible D gene (6 bases). CDR3 size: 15 residues. Trimming removed 1 base at V and 4 bases at J, with 15 bases between. Germline-derived CDR1 and CDR2 are SGDLS and YYNGEE. The CDR3 is CASSVSPGAGYEQYF. The CDR3 coding sequence is TGTGCCAGCAGCGTATCCCCGGGAGCCGGGTACGAGCAGTACTTC.

Written as DNA, the CDR3 is TGTGCCAGCAGCTCAAGGGGAAGCAATCAGCCCCAGCATTTT. Protein product: CASSSRGSNQPQHF. This rearrangement joins TRBV7-2 to TRBJ1-5, with D possibly TRBD1 on 5 matching bases. This CDR3 is built from 14 residues. In germline, CDR1 is SGHTA, CDR2 FQGNSA. Trimming removed 4 bases at V and 1 base at J, with 8 bases between.

The V gene is TRBV5-1, the J gene TRBJ2-1; 11 nucleotides line up with TRBD2. V shed 4 bases, J shed 7 bases, and the junction held 7 bases outside the gene matches. The CDR3 consists of 15 residues. Per the germline V gene, CDR1 is SGHRS and CDR2 is YFSETQ. The CDR3 protein is CASSPETSGKNEQFF. In DNA, the CDR3 is TGCGCCAGCAGCCCCGAGACTAGCGGGAAGAATGAGCAGTTCTTC.

To note about this clone: This CDR3 is also generated by other DNA sequences in the sample. This chain links TRBV9 with TRBJ2-3, with D possibly TRBD1 on 6 matching bases. The CDR3 spans 15 residues. Germline-derived CDR1 and CDR2 are SGDLS and YYNGEE. V was clipped by 2 bases and J by 0 bases, with 10 bases between them. The CDR3: CASSVSGVSTDTQYF. CDR3 nucleotides: TGTGCCAGCAGCGTCTCAGGGGTTAGCACAGATACGCAGTATTTT. The entire variable domain, with the rest obtained from reference TRBV9 and TRBJ2-3, is as follows: DSGVTQTPKHLITATGQRVTLRCSPRSGDLSVYWYQQSLDQGLQFLIQYYNGEERAKGNILERFSAQQFPDLHSELNLSSLELGDSALYFCASSVSGVSTDTQYFGPGTRLTVL.

V gene TRBV7-9 combines with J gene TRBJ1-1, with D possibly being TRBD1 (6 bases). CDR1 and CDR2 (germline): SEHNR, FQNEAQ (reference sequence). Trimming removed 4 bases at V and 5 bases at J, with 14 bases between. CDR3 length: 14 residues. The CDR3 spells CASSSPGGATEAFF. For the CDR3, the DNA is TGTGCCAGCAGCTCTCCTGGGGGCGCAACTGAAGCTTTCTTT.

This clone appeared a single time. This chain uses TRBV5-1 with TRBJ2-2; D perhaps matches TRBD1 (6 bases). Trimming removed 0 bases at V and 7 bases at J, with 13 bases between. The CDR3 has 15 residues. Germline V gene lookup returns CDR1 SGHRS and CDR2 YFSETQ. The CDR3 reads CASSLGQGLVGELFF. For the CDR3, the DNA is TGCGCCAGCAGCTTGGGGCAGGGGCTAGTCGGGGAGCTGTTTTTT.

V and J are TRBV7-9 and TRBJ2-5, with 12 positions matching TRBD2. The ends lost 5 bases at V and 5 bases at J; junction bases unmatched: 6. This CDR3 has 15 residues. From germline, CDR1 is SEHNR and CDR2 FQNEAQ (reference sequence). Written as DNA, the CDR3 is TGTGCCAGCAGCCGAACTAGCGGGAGGAGTGAGACCCAGTACTTC. Residues: CASSRTSGRSETQYF.

V is TRBV3-1 (or the pseudogene TRBV3-2) and J is TRBJ2-1; TRBD1 matches at 11 bases. Germline values: CDR1 LGHDT, CDR2 YNNKEL (reference sequence). The CDR3 covers 17 residues. The V and J ends lost 1 base and 2 bases, in that order; junction bases with no gene match: 4. CDR3 loop: CASSQGPGQGAYNEQFF. CDR3 nucleotides: TGTGCCAGCAGCCAAGGACCGGGACAGGGGGCCTACAATGAGCAGTTCTTC.

The chain links TRBV7-9 to TRBJ2-1; tentatively, D is TRBD2 (6 bases). The CDR3 has 17 residues. CDR1 is SEHNR, CDR2 FQNEAQ, per germline (reference sequence). Trimming shortened V by 2 bases and J by 7 bases, and 21 bases separated the two germline ends. CDR3: CASSLFNGTHLGNEQFF. DNA for the CDR3: TGTGCCAGCAGCTTATTTAATGGGACTCACCTTGGAAATGAGCAGTTCTTC.

The rearrangement links TRBV21-1 to TRBJ2-4; the DNA was not used to check the table's D call, TRBD1. TRBV21-1 is shown as a pseudogene. This CDR3 is 15 amino acids long. This CDR3 reads CASSNLLQGLGIQYF. CDR3 sequence (DNA): TGTGCCAGCAGCAACCTTTTACAGGGGTTGGGCATTCAGTACTTC.

The chain links TRBV6-5 to TRBJ2-7, with D maybe TRBD2 (6 bases). V lost 5 bases, J lost 3 bases, and 14 bases lay in between. Germline values: CDR1 MNHEY, CDR2 SVGAGI. This CDR3 is built from 14 residues. CDR3 nucleotide sequence: TGTGCCAGCAGTCCCTTGACTAGTGGCTACGAGCAGTACTTC. This codes for CASSPLTSGYEQYF.

The genes are TRBV14 and TRBJ2-3; 8 bases line up with TRBD2. In germline, CDR1 is SGHDN, CDR2 FVKESK. The length of the CDR3 is 16 residues. Losses at the gene ends were 4 bases for V and 6 bases for J; bases not matched to a gene: 12. The CDR3 nucleotides are TGTGCCAGCAGCCCAACCTTGGCACTAGCGGACGATACGCAGTATTTT. Its translation: CASSPTLALADDTQYF.

The count of this clone is one. The rearrangement uses TRBV25-1 and TRBJ1-3; the D gene is possibly TRBD1 (5 bases). The germline gives CDR1 MGHDK, CDR2 SYGVNS. Trimming left V 6 bases short and J 4 bases short, with 16 bases between. The CDR3 is 15 residues long. CDR3 in DNA: TGTGCCAGCAGGCCCCAGGGTGCCGGGGGAAACACCATATATTTT. It translates to CASRPQGAGGNTIYF.

The V and J genes are TRBV28 and TRBJ2-3; TRBD2 is a possible D gene (5 bases). The CDR3 is 13 amino acids. Trimming left V 7 bases short and J 1 base short, with 9 bases between. CDR1 and CDR2 (germline): MDHEN, SYDVKM. CDR3 sequence (DNA): TGTGCCAGCACTCCAGCGGGCACAGATACGCAGTATTTT. The encoded protein is CASTPAGTDTQYF.

The chain has TRBV27 and TRBJ2-3; 8 bases fit TRBD1. J was trimmed by 1 base and V by 6 bases; bases with no gene match: 6. CDR1 is MNHEY, CDR2 SMNVEV, per germline (reference sequence). The CDR3 sequence is 15 residues long. The CDR3 nucleotides are TGTGCCAGCAGATCGGACAGGGACGGCACAGATACGCAGTATTTT. It yields the protein CASRSDRDGTDTQYF.